A selection of T cell receptor beta chains follows, all from one sample in a study of T cell responses to AZD1222 COVID-19 vaccine. The table came from immunoSEQ multiplex PCR; TCRdb's copy has only in-frame clones and leaves some out. The sample yields around 160,000 clones, about 87% seen once. The sequences come from peripheral blood, collected on day 0 of AZD1222 vaccination. The receptors were gathered from an adult in good health. CDR3s include the opening cysteine and the closing phenylalanine or tryptophan. The D gene is left open where the match is weak. Clone size is shown for a subset of rows, as once, few, many or a class of expanded clone.

J: TRBJ1-6
size: once
V: TRBV28
D: TRBD1
CDR3: CASSLLGGGSPLHF
DNA: TGTGCCAGCAGTTTGTTAGGGGGCGGGTCACCCCTCCACTTT

J: TRBJ1-3
size: -
V: TRBV19
D: -
CDR3: CASSIHRESGNTIYF
DNA: TGTGCCAGTAGTATTCACCGTGAGTCTGGAAACACCATATATTTT

J: TRBJ2-7
size: -
V: TRBV2
D: -
CDR3: CASSAMDYEQYF
DNA: TGTGCCAGCAGTGCGATGGACTACGAGCAGTACTTC

J: TRBJ1-2
size: -
V: TRBV30
D: -
CDR3: CAWYRIEYGYTF
DNA: TGTGCCTGGTACAGGATTGAATATGGCTACACCTTC

J: TRBJ1-5
size: -
V: TRBV19
D: -
CDR3: CASSMYRGRQPQHF
DNA: TGTGCCAGTAGTATGTATAGGGGAAGACAGCCCCAGCATTTT

J: TRBJ1-4
size: -
V: TRBV19
D: TRBD1
CDR3: CASIDRDGNEKLFF
DNA: TGTGCCAGTATCGACAGGGATGGTAATGAAAAACTGTTTTTT

J: TRBJ1-5
size: -
V: TRBV6-5
D: TRBD1
CDR3: CASNRDSLNQPQHF
DNA: TGTGCCAGCAATAGGGACAGCCTCAATCAGCCCCAGCATTTT

J: TRBJ2-1
size: -
V: TRBV10-2
D: TRBD2
CDR3: CASRGTSGGVGQFF
DNA: TGCGCCAGCAGGGGGACTAGCGGGGGAGTGGGGCAGTTCTTC

J: TRBJ2-3
size: -
V: TRBV7-9
D: -
CDR3: CASSSGATDTQYF
DNA: TGTGCCAGCAGCTCAGGGGCCACAGATACGCAGTATTTT

J: TRBJ2-2
size: -
V: TRBV18
D: -
CDR3: CASSPARWGTYNTGELFF
DNA: TGTGCCAGCTCACCAGCAAGATGGGGGACATACAACACCGGGGAGCTGTTTTTT

J: TRBJ1-2
size: -
V: TRBV24-1
D: -
CDR3: CATSDFPQGNGYTF
DNA: TGTGCCACCAGTGATTTTCCCCAGGGGAACGGCTACACCTTC

J: TRBJ1-2
size: -
V: TRBV4-3
D: -
CDR3: CASSQRPSNYGYTF
DNA: TGCGCCAGCAGCCAAAGGCCCTCTAACTATGGCTACACCTTC

J: TRBJ1-1
size: many
V: TRBV7-8
D: -
CDR3: CASSFRRGEAFF
DNA: TGTGCCAGCAGCTTTCGACGGGGTGAAGCTTTCTTT

J: TRBJ1-4
size: -
V: TRBV18
D: -
CDR3: CASSTRENEKLFF
DNA: TGTGCCAGCTCAACCAGGGAAAATGAAAAACTGTTTTTT

J: TRBJ1-5
size: -
V: TRBV28
D: TRBD1
CDR3: CASRPNGQGRQPQHF
DNA: TGTGCCAGCAGGCCTAACGGACAGGGGCGTCAGCCCCAGCATTTT

J: TRBJ1-3
size: -
V: TRBV4-3
D: -
CDR3: CASSQEKAGNTIYF
DNA: TGCGCCAGCAGCCAAGAAAAGGCTGGAAACACCATATATTTT

J: TRBJ2-1
size: -
V: TRBV30
D: -
CDR3: CAWSAYNEQFF
DNA: TGTGCCTGGAGTGCCTACAATGAGCAGTTCTTC

J: TRBJ1-3
size: -
V: TRBV12-5
D: -
CDR3: CASGLDSFGNTIYF
DNA: TGTGCTAGTGGTCTAGACAGCTTTGGAAACACCATATATTTT

J: TRBJ2-3
size: -
V: TRBV24-1
D: -
CDR3: CATSEGTAVDTQYF
DNA: TGTGCCACCAGTGAGGGGACGGCAGTTGATACGCAGTATTTT

J: TRBJ1-5
size: -
V: TRBV24-1
D: -
CDR3: CATSDRSGSNQPQHF
DNA: TGTGCCACCAGTGACCGAAGCGGTAGCAATCAGCCCCAGCATTTT

J: TRBJ1-2
size: -
V: TRBV11-3
D: -
CDR3: CASRVKCRSNGYTF
DNA: TGTGCCAGCAGAGTTAAATGCCGGAGCAATGGCTACACCTTC

J: TRBJ1-4
size: -
V: TRBV28
D: TRBD1
CDR3: CASSLSGGGNEKLFF
DNA: TGTGCCAGCAGTCTCTCAGGGGGGGGTAATGAAAAACTGTTTTTT

J: TRBJ2-3
size: -
V: TRBV7-2
D: TRBD1
CDR3: CASSRNRGLTDTQYF
DNA: TGTGCCAGCAGTCGCAACAGGGGGCTAACAGATACGCAGTATTTT

J: TRBJ2-7
size: once
V: TRBV6-5
D: TRBD1
CDR3: CASRVGQGVSYEQYF
DNA: TGTGCCAGCCGGGTAGGGCAGGGGGTTTCGTACGAGCAGTACTTC

J: TRBJ1-2
size: once
V: TRBV30
D: -
CDR3: CAWGIQGNYGYTF
DNA: TGTGCCTGGGGAATACAGGGTAACTATGGCTACACCTTC

J: TRBJ2-7
size: -
V: TRBV30
D: TRBD1
CDR3: CAGRQGGSYEQYF
DNA: TGTGCCGGTAGACAGGGGGGGTCCTACGAGCAGTACTTC

J: TRBJ1-4
size: few
V: TRBV9
D: -
CDR3: CASSAQIGVGKEKLFF
DNA: TGTGCCAGCAGCGCCCAGATCGGAGTGGGGAAGGAAAAACTGTTTTTT

J: TRBJ1-1
size: -
V: TRBV5-4
D: -
CDR3: CASSLRQMNTEAFF
DNA: TGTGCCAGCAGCTTGAGGCAAATGAACACTGAAGCTTTCTTT

J: TRBJ1-2
size: once
V: TRBV28
D: TRBD1
CDR3: CASRGQLYGYTF
DNA: TGTGCCAGCAGGGGACAGCTTTATGGCTACACCTTC

J: TRBJ2-3
size: -
V: TRBV4-1
D: -
CDR3: CASSQDIVTADTQYF
DNA: TGCGCCAGCAGCCAAGATATAGTCACGGCAGATACGCAGTATTTT

J: TRBJ2-2
size: -
V: TRBV24-1
D: TRBD1
CDR3: CATSDLGGQGFTGELFF
DNA: TGTGCCACCAGTGATTTAGGGGGACAGGGCTTCACCGGGGAGCTGTTTTTT

J: TRBJ1-5
size: -
V: TRBV30
D: -
CDR3: CAWSGGSQPQHF
DNA: TGTGCCTGGAGTGGAGGGAGCCAGCCCCAGCATTTT

J: TRBJ2-3
size: -
V: TRBV7-2
D: TRBD2
CDR3: CASRGGGDIQYF
DNA: TGTGCCAGCCGGGGCGGGGGGGACATACAGTATTTT

J: TRBJ1-1
size: -
V: TRBV30
D: TRBD1
CDR3: CAWGTGQRGPNTEAFF
DNA: TGTGCCTGGGGAACGGGACAGAGGGGACCCAACACTGAAGCTTTCTTT

J: TRBJ1-2
size: -
V: TRBV5-4
D: TRBD1
CDR3: CASSLDGPGTAPHGYTF
DNA: TGTGCCAGCAGCTTGGATGGTCCCGGGACAGCACCGCATGGCTACACCTTC

J: TRBJ1-2
size: -
V: TRBV7-2
D: -
CDR3: CASSPGLSNYGYTF
DNA: TGTGCCAGCAGCCCAGGGCTCAGTAACTATGGCTACACCTTC

J: TRBJ1-3
size: -
V: TRBV5-1
D: -
CDR3: CASSLWGMGSGNTIYF
DNA: TGCGCCAGCAGCTTGTGGGGAATGGGCTCTGGAAACACCATATATTTT

J: TRBJ1-4
size: -
V: TRBV7-8
D: -
CDR3: CASSSGQLNAEKLFF
DNA: TGTGCCAGCAGCTCGGGACAACTAAATGCCGAAAAACTGTTTTTT

J: TRBJ1-4
size: once
V: TRBV6-5
D: -
CDR3: CASGREGATNEKLFF
DNA: TGTGCCAGCGGAAGAGAAGGCGCAACTAATGAAAAACTGTTTTTT

J: TRBJ2-1
size: -
V: TRBV29-1
D: -
CDR3: CSVGRAGTNEQFF
DNA: TGCAGCGTTGGACGCGCAGGCACCAATGAGCAGTTCTTC

J: TRBJ1-1
size: -
V: TRBV15
D: -
CDR3: CATSRDRRTEAFF
DNA: TGTGCCACCAGCAGAGATCGACGCACTGAAGCTTTCTTT

J: TRBJ1-6
size: -
V: TRBV14
D: -
CDR3: CASSSELYNSPLHF
DNA: TGTGCCAGCAGCTCAGAGCTTTATAATTCACCCCTCCACTTT

J: TRBJ2-2
size: few
V: TRBV5-4
D: -
CDR3: CASSGTTGPGELFF
DNA: TGTGCCAGCAGCGGGACCACCGGTCCGGGGGAGCTGTTTTTT

J: TRBJ2-1
size: once
V: TRBV7-2
D: TRBD2
CDR3: CASSLTAGGGDEQFF
DNA: TGTGCCAGCAGCTTAACAGCGGGGGGAGGGGATGAGCAGTTCTTC

J: TRBJ1-1
size: once
V: TRBV19
D: -
CDR3: CASSINDRTNTEAFF
DNA: TGTGCCAGTAGTATAAACGACAGGACGAACACTGAAGCTTTCTTT

J: TRBJ1-5
size: -
V: TRBV6-5
D: -
CDR3: CASSYRGHGNQPQHF
DNA: TGTGCCAGCAGTTACCGGGGCCATGGCAATCAGCCCCAGCATTTT

J: TRBJ2-5
size: -
V: TRBV11-2
D: -
CDR3: CASSLSYAQETQYF
DNA: TGTGCCAGCTCCCTGAGCTACGCTCAAGAGACCCAGTACTTC

J: TRBJ1-3
size: -
V: TRBV29-1
D: TRBD1
CDR3: CGTGDRGPGNTIYF
DNA: TGCGGGACCGGGGACAGGGGGCCCGGAAACACCATATATTTT

J: TRBJ1-3
size: -
V: TRBV4-3
D: -
CDR3: CASSPSRQPFSGNTIYF
DNA: TGCGCCAGCAGCCCCTCGCGGCAGCCTTTCTCTGGAAACACCATATATTTT

J: TRBJ2-5
size: few
V: TRBV4-1
D: TRBD2
CDR3: CASSQGSFRGGRETQYF
DNA: TGCGCCAGCAGCCAAGGTTCCTTTCGGGGGGGCAGAGAGACCCAGTACTTC

J: TRBJ2-7
size: -
V: TRBV5-1
D: TRBD1
CDR3: CASSFRQGVMYEQYF
DNA: TGCGCCAGCAGCTTCAGACAGGGGGTAATGTACGAGCAGTACTTC

J: TRBJ2-1
size: -
V: TRBV6-1
D: -
CDR3: CASSELGRAYNEQFF
DNA: TGTGCCAGCAGTGAATTGGGCCGCGCCTACAATGAGCAGTTCTTC

J: TRBJ1-1
size: -
V: TRBV18
D: -
CDR3: CASSPSRGETEAFF
DNA: TGTGCCAGCTCACCATCCAGGGGTGAAACTGAAGCTTTCTTT